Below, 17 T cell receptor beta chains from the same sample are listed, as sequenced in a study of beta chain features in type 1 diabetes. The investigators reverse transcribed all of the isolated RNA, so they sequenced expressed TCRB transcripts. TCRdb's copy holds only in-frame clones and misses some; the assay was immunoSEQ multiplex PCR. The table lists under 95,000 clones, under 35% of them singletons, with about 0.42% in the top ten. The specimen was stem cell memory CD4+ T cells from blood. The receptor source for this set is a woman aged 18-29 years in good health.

This chain's CDR3 is CAISLTSGNRNEQFF. The CDR3 DNA sequence: TGTGCCATCAGCCTCACTAGCGGGAATCGAAATGAGCAGTTCTTC. The chain joins TRBV10-3 to TRBJ2-1; 10 bases align to TRBD2. This CDR3 contains 15 residues. The trim removed 6 bases at V and 7 bases at J, leaving 9 bases unmatched. Germline CDR1 and CDR2: ENHRY and SYGVKD.

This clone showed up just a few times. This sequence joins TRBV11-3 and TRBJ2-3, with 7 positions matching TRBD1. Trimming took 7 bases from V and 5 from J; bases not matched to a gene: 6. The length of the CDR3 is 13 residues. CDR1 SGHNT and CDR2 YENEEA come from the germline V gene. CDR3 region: CASKGAGQDTQYF. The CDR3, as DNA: TGTGCCAGCAAGGGGGCAGGTCAAGATACGCAGTATTTT.

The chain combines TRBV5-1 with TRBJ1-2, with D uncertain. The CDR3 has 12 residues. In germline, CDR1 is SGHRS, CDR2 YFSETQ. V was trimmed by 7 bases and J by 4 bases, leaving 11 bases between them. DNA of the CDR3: TGCGCCAGCTATGACGGCGGCTATGGCTACACCTTC. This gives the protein CASYDGGYGYTF.

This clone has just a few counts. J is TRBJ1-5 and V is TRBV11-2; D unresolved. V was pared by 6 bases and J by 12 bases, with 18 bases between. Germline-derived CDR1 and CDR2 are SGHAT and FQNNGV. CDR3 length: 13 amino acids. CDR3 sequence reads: CASSPSGGPFQHF. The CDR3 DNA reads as TGTGCCAGCAGTCCTAGCGGCGGGCCTTTCCAGCATTTT.

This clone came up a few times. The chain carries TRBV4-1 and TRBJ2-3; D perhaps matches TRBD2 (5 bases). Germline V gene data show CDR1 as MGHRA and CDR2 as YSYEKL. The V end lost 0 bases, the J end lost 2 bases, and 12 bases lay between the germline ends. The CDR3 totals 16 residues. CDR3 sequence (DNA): TGCGCCAGCAGCCAAGAATGGAGGCTTTCCACAGATACGCAGTATTTT. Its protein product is CASSQEWRLSTDTQYF.

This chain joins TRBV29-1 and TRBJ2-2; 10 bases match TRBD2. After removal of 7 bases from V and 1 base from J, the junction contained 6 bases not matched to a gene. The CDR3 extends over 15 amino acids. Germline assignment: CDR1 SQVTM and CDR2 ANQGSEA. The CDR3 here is CSAGTSERNTGELFF. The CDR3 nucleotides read TGCAGCGCCGGGACTAGCGAGAGGAACACCGGGGAGCTGTTTTTT.

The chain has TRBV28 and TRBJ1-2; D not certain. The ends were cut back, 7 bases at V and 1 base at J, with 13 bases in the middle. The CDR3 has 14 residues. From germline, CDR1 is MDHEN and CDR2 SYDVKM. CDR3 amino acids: CASNTPGYNYGYTF. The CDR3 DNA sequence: TGTGCCAGCAACACTCCGGGATATAACTATGGCTACACCTTC.

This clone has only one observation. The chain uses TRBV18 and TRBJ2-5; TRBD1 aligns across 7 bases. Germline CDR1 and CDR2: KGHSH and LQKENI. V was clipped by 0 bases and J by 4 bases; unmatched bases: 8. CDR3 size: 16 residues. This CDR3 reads CASSPPAGGGRETQYF. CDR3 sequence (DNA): TGTGCCAGCTCACCACCGGCAGGGGGTGGACGAGAGACCCAGTACTTC. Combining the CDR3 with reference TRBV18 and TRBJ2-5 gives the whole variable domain NAGVMQNPRHLVRRRGQEARLRCSPMKGHSHVYWYRQLPEEGLKFMVYLQKENIIDESGMPKERFSAEFPKEGPSILRIQQVVRGDSAAYFCASSPPAGGGRETQYFGPGTRLLVL.

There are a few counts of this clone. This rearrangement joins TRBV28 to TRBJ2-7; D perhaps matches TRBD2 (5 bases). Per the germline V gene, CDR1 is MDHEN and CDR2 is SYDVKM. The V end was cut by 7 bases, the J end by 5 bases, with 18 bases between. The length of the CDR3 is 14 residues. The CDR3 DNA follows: TGTGCCAGCACCCCTTCCGGGGATAGCGACGAGCAGTACTTC. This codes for CASTPSGDSDEQYF.

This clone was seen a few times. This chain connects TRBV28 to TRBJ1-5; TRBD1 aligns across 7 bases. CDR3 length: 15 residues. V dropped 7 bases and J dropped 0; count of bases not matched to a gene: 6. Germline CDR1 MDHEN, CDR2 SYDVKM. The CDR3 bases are TGTGCCAGCACCCGGGACAGTATTAGCAATCAGCCCCAGCATTTT. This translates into CASTRDSISNQPQHF.

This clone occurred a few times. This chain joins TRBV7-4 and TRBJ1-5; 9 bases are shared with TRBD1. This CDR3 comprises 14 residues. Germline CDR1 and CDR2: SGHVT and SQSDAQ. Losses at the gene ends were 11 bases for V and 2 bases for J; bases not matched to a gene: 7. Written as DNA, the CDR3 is TGTGCCCTGGGGGACAGGGAGGGCAATCAGCCCCAGCATTTT. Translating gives CALGDREGNQPQHF.

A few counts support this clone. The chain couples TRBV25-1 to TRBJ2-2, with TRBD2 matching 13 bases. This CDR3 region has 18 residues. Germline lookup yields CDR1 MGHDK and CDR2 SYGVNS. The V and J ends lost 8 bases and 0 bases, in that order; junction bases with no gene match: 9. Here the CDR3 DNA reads TGTGCCAGCGTTGGGACTAGCGGGATTTCCCCGAACACCGGGGAGCTGTTTTTT. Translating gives CASVGTSGISPNTGELFF.

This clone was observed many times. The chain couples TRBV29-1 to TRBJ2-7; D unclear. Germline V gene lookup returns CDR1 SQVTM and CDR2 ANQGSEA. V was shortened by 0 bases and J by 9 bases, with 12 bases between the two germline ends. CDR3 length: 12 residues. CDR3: CSVEDQAGWQYF. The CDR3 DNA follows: TGCAGCGTTGAAGATCAGGCCGGATGGCAGTACTTC.

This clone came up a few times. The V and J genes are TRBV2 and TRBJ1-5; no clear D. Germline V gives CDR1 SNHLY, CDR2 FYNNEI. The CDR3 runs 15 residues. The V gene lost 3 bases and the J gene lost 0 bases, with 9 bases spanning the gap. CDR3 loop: CASSDRRVSNQPQHF. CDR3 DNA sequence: TGTGCCAGCAGTGACAGGCGGGTTAGCAATCAGCCCCAGCATTTT. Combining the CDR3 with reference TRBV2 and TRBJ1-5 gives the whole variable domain EPEVTQTPSHQVTQMGQEVILRCVPISNHLYFYWYRQILGQKVEFLVSFYNNEISEKSEIFDDQFSVERPDGSNFTLKIRSTKLEDSAMYFCASSDRRVSNQPQHFGDGTRLSIL.

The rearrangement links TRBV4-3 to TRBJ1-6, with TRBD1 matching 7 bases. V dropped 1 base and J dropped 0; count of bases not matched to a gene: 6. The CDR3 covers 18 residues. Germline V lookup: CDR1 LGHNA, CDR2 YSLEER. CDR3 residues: CASSQADRASSYNSPLHF. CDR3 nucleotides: TGCGCCAGCAGCCAAGCCGACAGGGCTAGCTCCTATAATTCACCCCTCCACTTT.

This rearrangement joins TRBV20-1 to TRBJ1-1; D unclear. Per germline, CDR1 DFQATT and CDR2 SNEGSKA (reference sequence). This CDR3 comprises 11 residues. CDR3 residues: CSRSLNTEAFF. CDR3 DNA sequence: TGCTCCCGGTCATTGAACACTGAAGCTTTCTTT.

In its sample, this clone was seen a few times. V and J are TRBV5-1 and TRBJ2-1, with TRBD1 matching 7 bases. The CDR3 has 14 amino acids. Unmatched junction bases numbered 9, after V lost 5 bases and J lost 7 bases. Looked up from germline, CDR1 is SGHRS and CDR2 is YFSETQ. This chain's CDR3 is CASSSNTGANEQFF. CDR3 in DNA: TGCGCCAGCAGTTCGAACACAGGGGCTAATGAGCAGTTCTTC.